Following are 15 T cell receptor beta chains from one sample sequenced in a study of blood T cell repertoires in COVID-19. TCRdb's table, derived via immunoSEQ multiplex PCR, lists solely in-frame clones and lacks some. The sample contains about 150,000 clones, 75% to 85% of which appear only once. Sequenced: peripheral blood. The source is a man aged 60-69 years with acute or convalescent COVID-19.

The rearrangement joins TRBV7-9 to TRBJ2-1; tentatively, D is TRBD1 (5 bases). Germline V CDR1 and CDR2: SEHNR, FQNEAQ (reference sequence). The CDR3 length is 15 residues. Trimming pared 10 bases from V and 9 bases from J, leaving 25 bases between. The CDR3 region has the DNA TGTGCCATCCGGAGCTTCGTAAGGGGTATCGGTGAGCAGTTCTTC. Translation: CAIRSFVRGIGEQFF.

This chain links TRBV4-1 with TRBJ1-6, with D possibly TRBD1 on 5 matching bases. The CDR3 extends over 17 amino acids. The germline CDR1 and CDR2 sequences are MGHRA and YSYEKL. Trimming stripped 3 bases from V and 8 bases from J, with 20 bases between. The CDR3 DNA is TGCGCCAGCAGCCATCCTCCTAAGGGGTTAGTGGATTCACCCCTCCACTTT. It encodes CASSHPPKGLVDSPLHF.

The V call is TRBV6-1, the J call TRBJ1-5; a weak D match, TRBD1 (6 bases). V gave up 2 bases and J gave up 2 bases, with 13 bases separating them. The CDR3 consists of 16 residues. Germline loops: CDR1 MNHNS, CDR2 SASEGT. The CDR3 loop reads CASSETRGRGNQPQHF. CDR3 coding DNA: TGTGCCAGCAGTGAAACCAGGGGCAGGGGCAATCAGCCCCAGCATTTT.

This chain's CDR3 is CASSKRFSNEKLFF. The CDR3 DNA follows: TGTGCCAGCAGCAAGAGGTTCTCTAATGAAAAACTGTTTTTT. This chain uses TRBV21-1 with TRBJ1-4. TRBV21-1 is a pseudogene. This CDR3 spans 14 amino acids.

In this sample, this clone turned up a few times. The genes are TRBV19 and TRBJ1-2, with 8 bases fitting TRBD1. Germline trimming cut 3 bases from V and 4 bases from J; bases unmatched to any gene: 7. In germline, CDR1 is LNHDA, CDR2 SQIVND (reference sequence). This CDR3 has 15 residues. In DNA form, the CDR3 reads TGTGCCAGTAGTATTGGACAGGGAGGGGGCTATGGCTACACCTTC. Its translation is CASSIGQGGGYGYTF. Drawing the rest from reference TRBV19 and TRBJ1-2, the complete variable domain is DGGITQSPKYLFRKEGQNVTLSCEQNLNHDAMYWYRQDPGQGLRLIYYSQIVNDFQKGDIAEGYSVSREKKESFPLTVTSAQKNPTAFYLCASSIGQGGGYGYTFGSGTRLTVV.

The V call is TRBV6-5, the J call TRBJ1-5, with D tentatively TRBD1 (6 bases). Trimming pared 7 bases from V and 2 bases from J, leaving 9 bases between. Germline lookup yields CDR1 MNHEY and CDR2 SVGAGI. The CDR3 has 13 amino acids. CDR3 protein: CASNREGNQPQHF. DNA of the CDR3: TGTGCCAGCAACAGGGAAGGCAATCAGCCCCAGCATTTT.

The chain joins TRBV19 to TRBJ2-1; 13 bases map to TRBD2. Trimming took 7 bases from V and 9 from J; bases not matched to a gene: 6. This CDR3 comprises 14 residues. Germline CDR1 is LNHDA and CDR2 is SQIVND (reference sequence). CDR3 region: CASKTSGGALEQFF. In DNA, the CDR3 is TGTGCCAGTAAAACTAGCGGGGGGGCCCTTGAGCAGTTCTTC.

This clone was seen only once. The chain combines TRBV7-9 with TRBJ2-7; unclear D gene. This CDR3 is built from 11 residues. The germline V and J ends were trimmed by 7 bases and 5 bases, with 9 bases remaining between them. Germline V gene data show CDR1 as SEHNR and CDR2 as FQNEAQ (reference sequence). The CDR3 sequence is CASTLSHEQYF. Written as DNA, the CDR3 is TGTGCCAGCACCCTATCCCACGAGCAGTACTTC.

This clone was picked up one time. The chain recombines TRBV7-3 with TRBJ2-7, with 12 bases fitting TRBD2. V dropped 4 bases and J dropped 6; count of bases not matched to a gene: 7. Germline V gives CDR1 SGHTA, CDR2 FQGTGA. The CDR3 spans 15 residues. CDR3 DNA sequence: TGTGCCAGCAGCTACCGACTAGCGGGAGAAGGCGAGCAGTACTTC. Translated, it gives CASSYRLAGEGEQYF.

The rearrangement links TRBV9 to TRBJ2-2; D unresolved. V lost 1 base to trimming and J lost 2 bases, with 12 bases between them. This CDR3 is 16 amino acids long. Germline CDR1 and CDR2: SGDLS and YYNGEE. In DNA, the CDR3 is TGTGCCAGCAGCGTACGAGCTTTACTCAACACCGGGGAGCTGTTTTTT. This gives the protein CASSVRALLNTGELFF.

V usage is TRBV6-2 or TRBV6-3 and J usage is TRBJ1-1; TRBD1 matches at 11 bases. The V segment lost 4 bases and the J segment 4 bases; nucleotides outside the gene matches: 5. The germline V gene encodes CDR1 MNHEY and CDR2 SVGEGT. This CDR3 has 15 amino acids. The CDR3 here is CASSLGGTGGTEAFF. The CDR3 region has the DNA TGTGCCAGCAGTTTGGGAGGGACAGGGGGCACTGAAGCTTTCTTT.

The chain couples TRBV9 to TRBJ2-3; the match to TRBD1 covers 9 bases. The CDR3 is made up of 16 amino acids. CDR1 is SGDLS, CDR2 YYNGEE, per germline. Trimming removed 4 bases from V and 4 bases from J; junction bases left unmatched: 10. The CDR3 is CASSPRGQGGADTQYF. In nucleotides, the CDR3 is TGTGCCAGCAGCCCAAGGGGACAGGGTGGCGCAGATACGCAGTATTTT.

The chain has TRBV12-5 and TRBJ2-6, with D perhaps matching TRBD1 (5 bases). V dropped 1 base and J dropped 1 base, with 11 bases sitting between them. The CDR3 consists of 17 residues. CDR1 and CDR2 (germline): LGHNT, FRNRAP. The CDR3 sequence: CASGLEIRGSGANVLTF. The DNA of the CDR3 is TGTGCTAGTGGTTTGGAAATAAGGGGATCTGGGGCCAACGTCCTGACTTTC. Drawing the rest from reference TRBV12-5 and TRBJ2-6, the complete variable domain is DARVTQTPRHKVTEMGQEVTMRCQPILGHNTVFWYRQTMMQGLELLAYFRNRAPLDDSGMPKDRFSAEMPDATLATLKIQPSEPRDSAVYFCASGLEIRGSGANVLTFGAGSRLTVL.

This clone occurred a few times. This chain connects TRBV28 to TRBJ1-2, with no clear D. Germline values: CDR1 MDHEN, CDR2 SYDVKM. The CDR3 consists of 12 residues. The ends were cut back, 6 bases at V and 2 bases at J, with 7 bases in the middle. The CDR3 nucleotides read TGTGCCAGCAGGGCGGGGAACTATGGCTACACCTTC. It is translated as CASRAGNYGYTF.

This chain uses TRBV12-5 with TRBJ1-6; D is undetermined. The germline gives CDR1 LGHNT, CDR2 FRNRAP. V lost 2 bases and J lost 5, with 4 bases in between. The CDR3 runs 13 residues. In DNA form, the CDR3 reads TGTGCTAGTGGTTTGACAGATAATTCACCCCTCCACTTT. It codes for CASGLTDNSPLHF.